This entry describes one T cell receptor (beta chain). One end of the junction is discordant with germline, which a read error may explain. This sample was included in a study of blood T cell repertoires in COVID-19. Study-wide context: T cells, B-cell-depleted T cells, or PBMCs supplied cDNA or gDNA.

Germline assignment: CDR1 SGHTA and CDR2 FQGTGA. The CDR3 totals 15 residues. Some clones are missing from TCRdb's copy, which holds only in-frame ones; the method was immunoSEQ multiplex PCR. The sample contains a few hundred thousand clones, approximately 90% of which appear only once. This rearrangement joins TRBV7-3 to TRBJ1-1; weak D call: TRBD1 (6 bases). The sequenced material came from peripheral blood. This TCR was recovered from a man in his fifties with acute or convalescent COVID-19. CDR3 sequence: CASSLTGHLNTEAFF. The CDR3 DNA reads as TGTGCCAGCAGCCTAACGGGACATCTGAACACTGAAGCTTTCTTT.